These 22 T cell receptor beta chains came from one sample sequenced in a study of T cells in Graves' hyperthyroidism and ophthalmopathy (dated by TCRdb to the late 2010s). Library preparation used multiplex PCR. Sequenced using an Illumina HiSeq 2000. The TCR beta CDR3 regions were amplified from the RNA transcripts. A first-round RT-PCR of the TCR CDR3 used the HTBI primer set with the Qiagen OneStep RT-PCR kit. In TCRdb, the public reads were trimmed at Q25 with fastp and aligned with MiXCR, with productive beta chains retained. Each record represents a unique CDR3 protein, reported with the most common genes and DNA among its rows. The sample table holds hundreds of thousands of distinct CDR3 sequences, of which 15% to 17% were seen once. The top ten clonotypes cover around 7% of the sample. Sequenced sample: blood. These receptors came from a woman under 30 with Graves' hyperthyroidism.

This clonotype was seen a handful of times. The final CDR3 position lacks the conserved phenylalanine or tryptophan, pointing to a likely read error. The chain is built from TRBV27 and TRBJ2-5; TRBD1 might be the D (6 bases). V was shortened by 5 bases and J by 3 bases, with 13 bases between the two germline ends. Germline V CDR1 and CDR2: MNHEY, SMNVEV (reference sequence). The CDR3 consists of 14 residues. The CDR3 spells CASSGRSGEETQYL. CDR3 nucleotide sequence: TGTGCCAGCAGTGGGCGGTCAGGGGAAGAGACCCAGTACCTC.

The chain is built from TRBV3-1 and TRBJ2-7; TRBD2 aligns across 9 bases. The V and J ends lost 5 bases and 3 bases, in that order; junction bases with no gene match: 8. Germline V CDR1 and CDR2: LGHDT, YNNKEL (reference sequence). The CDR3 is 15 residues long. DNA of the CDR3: TGTGCCAGCAGCTCCCGACTAGCGGAAGTCTACGAGCAGTACTTC. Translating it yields CASSSRLAEVYEQYF.

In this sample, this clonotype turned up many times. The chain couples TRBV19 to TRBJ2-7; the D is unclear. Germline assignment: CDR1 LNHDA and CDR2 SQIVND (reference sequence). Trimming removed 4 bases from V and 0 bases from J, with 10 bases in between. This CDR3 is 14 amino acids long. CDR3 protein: CASSSRASSYEQYF. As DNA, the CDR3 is TGTGCCAGTAGTAGCCGTGCCAGCTCCTACGAGCAGTACTTC.

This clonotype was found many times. This chain's CDR3 is CASGGTYEQYF. CDR3 nucleotide sequence: TGTGCCAGCGGGGGTACCTACGAGCAGTACTTC. The chain is built from TRBV7-9 and TRBJ2-7; possibly TRBD1 or TRBD2 for D (5 bases each). V lost 8 bases, J lost 2 bases, and 7 bases lay in between. CDR3 size: 11 residues. Germline V gene lookup returns CDR1 SEHNR and CDR2 FQNEAQ (reference sequence). The whole variable domain, filled in from reference TRBV7-9 and TRBJ2-7, reads DTGVSQNPRHKITKRGQNVTFRCDPISEHNRLYWYRQTLGQGPEFLTYFQNEAQLEKSRLLSDRFSAERPKGSFSTLEIQRTEQGDSAMYLCASGGTYEQYFGPGTRLTVT.

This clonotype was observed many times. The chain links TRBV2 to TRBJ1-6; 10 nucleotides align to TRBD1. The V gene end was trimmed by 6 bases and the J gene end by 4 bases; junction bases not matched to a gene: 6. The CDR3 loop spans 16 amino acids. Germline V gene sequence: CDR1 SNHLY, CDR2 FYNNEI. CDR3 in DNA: TGTGCCAGCAGAGCCCCGGGACAGGGGTATAATTCACCCCTCCACTTT. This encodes CASRAPGQGYNSPLHF.

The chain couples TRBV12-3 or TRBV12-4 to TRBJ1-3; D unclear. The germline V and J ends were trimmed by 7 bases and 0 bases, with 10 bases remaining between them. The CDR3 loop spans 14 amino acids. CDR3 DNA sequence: TGTGCCAGCACCTGGACGCCCTCTGGAAACACCATATATTTT. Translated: CASTWTPSGNTIYF.

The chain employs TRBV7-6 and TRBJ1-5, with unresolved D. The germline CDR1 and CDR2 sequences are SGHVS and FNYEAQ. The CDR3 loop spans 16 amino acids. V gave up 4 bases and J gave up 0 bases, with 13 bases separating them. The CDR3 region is CASSSPGVYSNQPQHF. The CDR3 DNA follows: TGTGCCAGCAGCTCCCCCGGGGTATATAGCAATCAGCCCCAGCATTTT.

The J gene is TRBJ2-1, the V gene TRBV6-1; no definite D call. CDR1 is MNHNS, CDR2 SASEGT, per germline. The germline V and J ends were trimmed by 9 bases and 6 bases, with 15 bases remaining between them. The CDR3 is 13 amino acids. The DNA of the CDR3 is TGTGCCAGTATCCTTGACTTCCCCAATGAGCAGTTCTTC. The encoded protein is CASILDFPNEQFF.

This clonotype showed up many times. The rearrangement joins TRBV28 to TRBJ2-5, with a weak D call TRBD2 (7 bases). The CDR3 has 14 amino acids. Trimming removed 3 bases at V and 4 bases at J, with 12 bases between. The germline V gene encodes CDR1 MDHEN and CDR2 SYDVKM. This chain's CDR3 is CASSFPGEGETQYF. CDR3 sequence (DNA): TGTGCCAGCAGTTTCCCAGGGGAGGGAGAGACCCAGTACTTC.

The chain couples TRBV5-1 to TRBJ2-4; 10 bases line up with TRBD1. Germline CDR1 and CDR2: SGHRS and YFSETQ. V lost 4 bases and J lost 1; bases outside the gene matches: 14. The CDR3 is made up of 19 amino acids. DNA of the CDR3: TGCGCCAGCAGCCAACTCGGGACAGGGGCCCTACTGGCCAAAAACATTCAGTACTTC. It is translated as CASSQLGTGALLAKNIQYF. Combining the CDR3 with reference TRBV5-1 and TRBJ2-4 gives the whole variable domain KAGVTQTPRYLIKTRGQQVTLSCSPISGHRSVSWYQQTPGQGLQFLFEYFSETQRNKGNFPGRFSGRQFSNSRSEMNVSTLELGDSALYLCASSQLGTGALLAKNIQYFGAGTRLSVL.

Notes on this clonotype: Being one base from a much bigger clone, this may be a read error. This CDR3 is CASSRRGVGSYNEQFF. CDR3 nucleotides: TGTGCCAGCTCACGTCGTGGGGTGGGTTCCTACAATGAGCAGTTCTTC. The chain uses TRBV18 and TRBJ2-1; D uncertain. This CDR3 is 16 amino acids long. Germline CDR1 and CDR2: KGHSH and LQKENI. Trimming took off 4 bases at V and 1 base at J, with 14 bases between the two ends.

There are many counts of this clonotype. The CDR3 sequence: CASSFLGQVNQPQHF. The CDR3 coding sequence is TGTGCCAGCAGCTTCCTGGGGCAAGTCAATCAGCCCCAGCATTTT. V is TRBV7-2 and J is TRBJ1-5; D might be TRBD1 (5 bases). The CDR3 contains 15 residues. The V and J ends lost 3 bases and 3 bases respectively, with 12 bases between them. Germline V gene lookup returns CDR1 SGHTA and CDR2 FQGNSA.

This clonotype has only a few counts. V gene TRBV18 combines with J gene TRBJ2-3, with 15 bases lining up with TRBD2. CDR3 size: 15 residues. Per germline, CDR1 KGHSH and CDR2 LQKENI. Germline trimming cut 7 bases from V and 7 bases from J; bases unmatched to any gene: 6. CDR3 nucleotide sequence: TGTGCCAGCTGGGGGACTAGCGGGGGGTCGCATACGCAGTATTTT. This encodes CASWGTSGGSHTQYF.

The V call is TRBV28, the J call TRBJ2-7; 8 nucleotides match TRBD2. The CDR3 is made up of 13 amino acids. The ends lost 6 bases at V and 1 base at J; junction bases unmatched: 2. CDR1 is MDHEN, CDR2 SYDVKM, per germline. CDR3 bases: TGTGCCAGCAGGACTAGCGAGTCCTACGAGCAGTACTTC. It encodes CASRTSESYEQYF.

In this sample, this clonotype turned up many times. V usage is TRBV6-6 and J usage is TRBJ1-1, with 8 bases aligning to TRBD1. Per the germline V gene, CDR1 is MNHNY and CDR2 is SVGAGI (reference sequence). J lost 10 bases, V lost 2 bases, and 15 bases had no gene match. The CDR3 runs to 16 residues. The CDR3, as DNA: TGTGCCAGCAGTTACGATCCCGGGACAGGACCCCACAGAGCTTTCTTT. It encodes CASSYDPGTGPHRAFF.

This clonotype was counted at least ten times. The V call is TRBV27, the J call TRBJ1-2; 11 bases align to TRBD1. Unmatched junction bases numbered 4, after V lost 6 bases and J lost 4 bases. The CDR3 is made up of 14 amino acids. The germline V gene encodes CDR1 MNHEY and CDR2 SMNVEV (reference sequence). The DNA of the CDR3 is TGTGCCAGCAGACGGACAGGGGGCACCTATGGCTACACCTTC. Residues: CASRRTGGTYGYTF.

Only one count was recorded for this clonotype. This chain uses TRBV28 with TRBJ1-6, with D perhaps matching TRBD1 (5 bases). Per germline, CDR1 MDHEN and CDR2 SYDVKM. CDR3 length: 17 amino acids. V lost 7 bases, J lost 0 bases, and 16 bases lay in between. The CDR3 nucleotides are TGTGCCAGCACACCCAGGGTCACAAGCTCCTATAATTCACCCCTCCACTTT. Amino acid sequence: CASTPRVTSSYNSPLHF. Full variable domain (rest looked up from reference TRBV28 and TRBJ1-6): DVKVTQSSRYLVKRTGEKVFLECVQDMDHENMFWYRQDPGLGLRLIYFSYDVKMKEKGDIPEGYSVSREKKERFSLILESASTNQTSMYLCASTPRVTSSYNSPLHFGNGTRLTVT.

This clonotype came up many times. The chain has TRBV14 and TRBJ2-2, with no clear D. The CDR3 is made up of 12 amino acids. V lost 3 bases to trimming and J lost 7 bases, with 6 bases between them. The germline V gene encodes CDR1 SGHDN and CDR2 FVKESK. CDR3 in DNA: TGTGCCAGCAGCCAGGGGTTCGGGGAGCTGTTTTTT. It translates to CASSQGFGELFF.

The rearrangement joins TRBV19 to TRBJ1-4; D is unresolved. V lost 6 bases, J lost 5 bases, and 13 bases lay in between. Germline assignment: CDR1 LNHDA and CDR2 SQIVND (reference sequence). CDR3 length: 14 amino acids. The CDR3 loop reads CASRSPYPNEKLFF. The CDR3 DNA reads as TGTGCCAGTAGGTCGCCATACCCGAATGAAAAACTGTTTTTT.

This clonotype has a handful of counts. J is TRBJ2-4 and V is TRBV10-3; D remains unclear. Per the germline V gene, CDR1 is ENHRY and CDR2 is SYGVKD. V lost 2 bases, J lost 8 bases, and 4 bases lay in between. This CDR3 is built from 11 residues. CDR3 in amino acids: CAISEGDIQYF. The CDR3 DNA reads TGTGCCATCAGTGAGGGGGACATTCAGTACTTC.

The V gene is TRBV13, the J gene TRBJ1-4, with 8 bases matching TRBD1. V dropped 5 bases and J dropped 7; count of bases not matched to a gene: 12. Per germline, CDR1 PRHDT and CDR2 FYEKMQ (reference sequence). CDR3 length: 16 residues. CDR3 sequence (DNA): TGTGCCAGCAGCGCTCCAGGGGGCATCGGGGTTGAAAAACTGTTTTTT. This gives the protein CASSAPGGIGVEKLFF.

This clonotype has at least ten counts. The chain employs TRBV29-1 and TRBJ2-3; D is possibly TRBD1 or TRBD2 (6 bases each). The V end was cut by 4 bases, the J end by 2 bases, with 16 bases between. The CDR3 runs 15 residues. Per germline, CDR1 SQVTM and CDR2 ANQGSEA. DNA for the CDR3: TGCAGCGTTGTTATTGGTGGGGGGCCCACAGATACGCAGTATTTT. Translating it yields CSVVIGGGPTDTQYF.